The text below deals with one T cell receptor (beta chain). Its antigen is unknown. Together with a sample-barcoded 5' primer, a J-beta primer mix was included in a second PCR lasting about 6 to 11 cycles. TCRdb re-called the 5' RACE reads with MiXCR, one entry per CDR3 protein. The top ten clones hold under 50% of a sample with approximately 730,000 distinct CDR3 sequences, about 48% of them seen once. This record belongs to a study of blood T cells in healthy people across ages. General study results and limits: Samples with more naive T cells showed higher observed beta diversity. Because sorting was not performed, PBMCs prevented conclusive naive versus antigen-experienced comparison.

The CDR3 consists of 13 residues. V was cut by 5 bases and J by 5 bases, with 12 bases left in between. Germline CDR1 and CDR2: SGHTA and FQGNSA. This TCR was sampled from an elderly man in good health. J is TRBJ1-1 and V is TRBV7-2, with D tentatively TRBD1 (6 bases). Sequenced material: blood. This CDR3 is CASSGSGVTEAFF. The CDR3 nucleotides are TGTGCCAGCAGCGGTTCAGGGGTAACTGAAGCTTTCTTT.